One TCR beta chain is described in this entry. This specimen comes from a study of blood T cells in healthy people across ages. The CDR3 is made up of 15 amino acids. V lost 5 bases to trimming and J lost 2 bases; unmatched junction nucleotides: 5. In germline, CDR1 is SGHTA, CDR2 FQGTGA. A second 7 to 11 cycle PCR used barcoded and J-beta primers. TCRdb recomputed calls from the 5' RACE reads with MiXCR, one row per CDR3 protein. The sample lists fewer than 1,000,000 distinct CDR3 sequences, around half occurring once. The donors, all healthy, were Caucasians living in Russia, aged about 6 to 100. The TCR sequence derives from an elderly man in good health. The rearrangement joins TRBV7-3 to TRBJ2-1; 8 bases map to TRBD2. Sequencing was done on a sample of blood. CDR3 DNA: TGTGCCAGCAGCCCACTAGCGGTAACCTACAATGAGCAGTTCTTC. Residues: CASSPLAVTYNEQFF.